Below, 21 T cell receptor beta chains from the same sample are listed, as sequenced in a study of control samples from healthy donors and cancer patients (dated by TCRdb to the early 2020s). The receptor library was made with the immunoSEQ multiplex PCR assay. TCRdb took this table from immuneACCESS and kept in-frame rearrangements with V and J called. Such tables lack part of the clones; where checked against another copy, unresolved V genes explain under half of the gap, and the rest is unexplained. The sample table contains roughly 160,000 clones; only one count was recorded for around 88% of them. The ten largest clones represent approximately 4.9% of the sample. Sample: blood. The receptors here all came from a young woman in good health.

In its sample, this clone was seen once. This chain connects TRBV7-9 to TRBJ1-1; D is ambiguous. There are 12 residues in the CDR3. Looked up from germline, CDR1 is SEHNR and CDR2 is FQNEAQ (reference sequence). With 5 bases removed from V and 6 bases from J, the gap between germline ends came to 10 bases. The CDR3 bases are TGTGCCAGCAGCCTTCTGTTGGCTGAAGCTTTCTTT. Protein product: CASSLLLAEAFF.

The chain is built from TRBV27 and TRBJ1-1; a weak D match, TRBD1 (5 bases). The germline V and J ends were trimmed by 2 bases and 1 base, with 8 bases remaining between them. Germline V gives CDR1 MNHEY, CDR2 SMNVEV (reference sequence). The CDR3 has 14 residues. CDR3 loop: CASSLGGSNTEAFF. The CDR3 DNA reads as TGTGCCAGCAGTTTAGGGGGTTCGAACACTGAAGCTTTCTTT.

This sequence joins TRBV5-6 and TRBJ2-5; TRBD2 aligns across 14 bases. V dropped 5 bases and J dropped 2; count of bases not matched to a gene: 2. The CDR3 contains 15 residues. The V gene's germline CDR1 is SGHDT and CDR2 YYEEEE. CDR3 nucleotides: TGTGCCAGCAGAGGACTAGCGGGGGGTCAAGAGACCCAGTACTTC. Its protein is CASRGLAGGQETQYF.

This chain links TRBV7-9 with TRBJ2-1, with TRBD2 as a possible D gene (7 bases). V shed 6 bases and J shed 5 bases, with 17 bases lying between them. Germline V gene sequence: CDR1 SEHNR, CDR2 FQNEAQ (reference sequence). The CDR3 is made up of 15 amino acids. CDR3 region: CASRQGGEIHNEQFF. The CDR3 DNA sequence: TGTGCCAGCAGACAAGGGGGGGAGATTCACAATGAGCAGTTCTTC.

This rearrangement joins TRBV7-9 to TRBJ2-6; D not resolved. Germline loops: CDR1 SEHNR, CDR2 FQNEAQ (reference sequence). Deletions cut 4 bases from V and 2 bases from J, with 6 bases between. CDR3 length: 14 amino acids. The chain's CDR3 is CASSWVAGANVLTF. CDR3 sequence (DNA): TGTGCCAGCAGCTGGGTGGCTGGGGCCAACGTCCTGACTTTC.

V and J are TRBV5-1 and TRBJ1-1; TRBD1 is a possible D gene (5 bases). The V gene's germline CDR1 is SGHRS and CDR2 YFSETQ. V lost 2 bases, J lost 5 bases, and 13 bases lay in between. The CDR3 is made up of 14 amino acids. The chain's CDR3 is CASSLGQGKTEAFF. The CDR3, as DNA: TGCGCCAGCAGCTTAGGCCAGGGCAAGACTGAAGCTTTCTTT.

The chain is built from TRBV7-9 and TRBJ2-2, with no clear D. Germline V gene lookup returns CDR1 SEHNR and CDR2 FQNEAQ (reference sequence). V was pared by 1 base and J by 6 bases, with 3 bases between. CDR3 size: 12 residues. The CDR3 DNA reads as TGTGCCAGCAGCTTAGGAGCCGGGGAGCTGTTTTTT. This translates into CASSLGAGELFF.

The table lists this clone with a count of one. J is TRBJ1-3 and V is TRBV18; D call uncertain. The CDR3 covers 16 residues. The germline V and J ends were trimmed by 0 bases and 2 bases, with 11 bases remaining between them. The germline V gene has CDR1 KGHSH and CDR2 LQKENI. The CDR3 reads CASSPPTGSAGNTIYF. For the CDR3, the DNA is TGTGCCAGCTCACCACCCACGGGGTCGGCTGGAAACACCATATATTTT.

This rearrangement joins TRBV2 to TRBJ1-2; D is possibly TRBD1 (5 bases). The CDR3 has 13 amino acids. Germline values: CDR1 SNHLY, CDR2 FYNNEI. Deletions cut 6 bases from V and 8 bases from J, with 16 bases between. The DNA of the CDR3 is TGTGCCAGCAGGGGGGGGTCAGGAGTAGGCTACACCTTC. Protein: CASRGGSGVGYTF.

The rearrangement joins TRBV5-4 to TRBJ2-1; 15 bases are shared with TRBD2. After removal of 4 bases from V and 10 bases from J, the junction contained 12 bases not matched to a gene. Germline CDR1 is SGHNT and CDR2 is YYREEE (reference sequence). The CDR3 loop spans 17 amino acids. CDR3 loop: CASSGGGLAGGWKEQFF. For the CDR3, the DNA is TGTGCCAGCAGCGGCGGAGGACTAGCGGGAGGGTGGAAAGAGCAGTTCTTC.

This clone was recorded only once. V is TRBV6-5 and J is TRBJ2-3; 10 nucleotides align to TRBD1. The CDR3 sequence is 15 residues long. The germline CDR1 and CDR2 sequences are MNHEY and SVGAGI. V trimming: 8 bases; J trimming: 5 bases; junction bases outside the gene matches: 10. CDR3 nucleotides: TGTGCCAGCCTATTGACAGGGGGCGGAGGAGATACGCAGTATTTT. Protein: CASLLTGGGGDTQYF.

This clone came up once. The chain employs TRBV27 and TRBJ2-5, with a possible D match to TRBD1 (8 bases). This CDR3 comprises 14 residues. V was shortened by 6 bases and J by 9 bases, with 20 bases between the two germline ends. The germline gives CDR1 MNHEY, CDR2 SMNVEV (reference sequence). CDR3 in amino acids: CASRADRGGGAQYF. CDR3 bases: TGTGCCAGCAGAGCCGACAGGGGTGGGGGGGCCCAGTACTTC.

This sequence joins TRBV19 and TRBJ1-1; D perhaps matches TRBD1 (5 bases). Trimming took 7 bases from V and 0 from J, leaving 15 bases between them. This CDR3 comprises 15 residues. Germline values: CDR1 LNHDA, CDR2 SQIVND (reference sequence). CDR3 bases: TGTGCCAGTAAACGGACACCCGTTTTGAACACTGAAGCTTTCTTT. It encodes CASKRTPVLNTEAFF.

This clone was recorded a few times. The chain combines TRBV10-3 with TRBJ1-1; a possible D gene is TRBD1 (5 bases). The CDR3 covers 14 residues. In germline, CDR1 is ENHRY, CDR2 SYGVKD. V was cut by 6 bases and J by 7 bases, with 18 bases left in between. This CDR3 is CAIRVGQGTVEAFF. CDR3 in DNA: TGTGCCATCAGGGTAGGGCAGGGTACAGTTGAAGCTTTCTTT.

The chain carries TRBV5-1 and TRBJ2-5; TRBD2 agrees at 7 bases. The junction had 2 bases not matched to a gene; V was cut back by 0 bases and J by 3 bases. Germline loops: CDR1 SGHRS, CDR2 YFSETQ. This CDR3 has 14 residues. Here the CDR3 reads CASSLGLAKETQYF. The CDR3 bases are TGCGCCAGCAGCTTGGGACTAGCAAAAGAGACCCAGTACTTC.

The chain links TRBV7-9 to TRBJ2-2; D perhaps matches TRBD2 (6 bases). CDR1 and CDR2 (germline): SEHNR, FQNEAQ (reference sequence). Trimming took off 5 bases at V and 2 bases at J, with 12 bases between the two ends. The CDR3 covers 15 residues. The CDR3 DNA reads TGTGCCAGCAGCCCTACCGGGAGTAACACCGGGGAGCTGTTTTTT. It codes for CASSPTGSNTGELFF.

J is TRBJ2-5 and V is TRBV19, with a possible D match to TRBD1 (6 bases). The V end was cut by 8 bases, the J end by 5 bases, with 24 bases between. This CDR3 has 16 residues. Germline-derived CDR1 and CDR2 are LNHDA and SQIVND (reference sequence). As DNA, the CDR3 is TGTGCCAGTTCTGAGCAGGGGTCACCCTCTAGGGAGACCCAGTACTTC. Protein product: CASSEQGSPSRETQYF.

V is TRBV5-6 and J is TRBJ1-2, with D possibly matching TRBD1 (5 bases). Trimming left V 5 bases short and J 6 bases short, with 14 bases between. Per germline, CDR1 SGHDT and CDR2 YYEEEE. The CDR3 extends over 13 amino acids. Here the CDR3 DNA reads TGTGCCAGCAGTATTGTTCAGGGTAATGGCTACACCTTC. It encodes CASSIVQGNGYTF.

The chain employs TRBV6-1 and TRBJ2-3; 10 bases align to TRBD2. The germline CDR1 and CDR2 sequences are MNHNS and SASEGT. V dropped 4 bases and J dropped 5; count of bases not matched to a gene: 9. This CDR3 region has 16 residues. The CDR3 DNA reads TGTGCCAGCAGTGGGGCTAGCGGGGGATTGAAAGATACGCAGTATTTT. Its translation is CASSGASGGLKDTQYF.

V usage is TRBV6-5 and J usage is TRBJ2-3; D not certain. V was cut by 7 bases and J by 0 bases, with 11 bases left in between. The CDR3 is 14 amino acids. The germline gives CDR1 MNHEY, CDR2 SVGAGI. The chain's CDR3 is CASTRSISTDTQYF. CDR3 bases: TGTGCCAGCACCCGTAGCATAAGCACAGATACGCAGTATTTT.

The chain combines TRBV5-1 with TRBJ1-2, with 9 bases that match TRBD1. The CDR3 loop spans 15 amino acids. Germline loops: CDR1 SGHRS, CDR2 YFSETQ. V was clipped by 4 bases and J by 4 bases; unmatched bases: 8. In DNA form, the CDR3 reads TGCGCCAGCAGCCTAGGGACAGGGTGGACCTATGGCTACACCTTC. Translation gives CASSLGTGWTYGYTF.